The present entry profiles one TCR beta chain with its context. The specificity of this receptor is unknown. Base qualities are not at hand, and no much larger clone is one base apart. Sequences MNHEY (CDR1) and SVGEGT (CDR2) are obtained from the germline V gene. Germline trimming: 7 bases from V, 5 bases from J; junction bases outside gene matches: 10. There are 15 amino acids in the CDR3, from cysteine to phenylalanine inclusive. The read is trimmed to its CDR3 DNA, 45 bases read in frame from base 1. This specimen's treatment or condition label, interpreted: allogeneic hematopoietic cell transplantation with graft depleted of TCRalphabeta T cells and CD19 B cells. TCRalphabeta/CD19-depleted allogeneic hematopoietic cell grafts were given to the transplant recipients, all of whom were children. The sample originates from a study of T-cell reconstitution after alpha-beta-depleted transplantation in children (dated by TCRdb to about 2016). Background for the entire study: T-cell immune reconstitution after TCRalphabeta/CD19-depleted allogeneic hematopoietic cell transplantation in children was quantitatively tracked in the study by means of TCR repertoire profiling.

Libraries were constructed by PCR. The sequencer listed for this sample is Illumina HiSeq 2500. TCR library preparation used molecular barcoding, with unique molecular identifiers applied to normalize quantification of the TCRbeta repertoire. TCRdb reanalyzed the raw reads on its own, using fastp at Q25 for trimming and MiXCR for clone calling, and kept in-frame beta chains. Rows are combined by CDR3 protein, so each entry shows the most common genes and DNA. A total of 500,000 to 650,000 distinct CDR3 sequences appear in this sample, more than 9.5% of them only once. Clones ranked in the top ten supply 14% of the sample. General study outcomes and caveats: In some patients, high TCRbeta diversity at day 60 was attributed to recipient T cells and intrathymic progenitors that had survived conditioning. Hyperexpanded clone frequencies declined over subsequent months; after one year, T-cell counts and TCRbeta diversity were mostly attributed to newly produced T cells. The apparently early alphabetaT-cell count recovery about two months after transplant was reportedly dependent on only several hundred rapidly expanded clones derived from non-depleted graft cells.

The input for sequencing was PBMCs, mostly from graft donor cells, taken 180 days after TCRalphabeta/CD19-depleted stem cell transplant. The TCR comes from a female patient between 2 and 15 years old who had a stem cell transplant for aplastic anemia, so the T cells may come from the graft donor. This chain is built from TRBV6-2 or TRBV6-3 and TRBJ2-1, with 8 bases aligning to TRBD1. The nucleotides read TGTGCCAGCACTCGAGACAGGGGCGGTAACAATGAGCAGTTCTTC. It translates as CASTRDRGGNNEQFF.